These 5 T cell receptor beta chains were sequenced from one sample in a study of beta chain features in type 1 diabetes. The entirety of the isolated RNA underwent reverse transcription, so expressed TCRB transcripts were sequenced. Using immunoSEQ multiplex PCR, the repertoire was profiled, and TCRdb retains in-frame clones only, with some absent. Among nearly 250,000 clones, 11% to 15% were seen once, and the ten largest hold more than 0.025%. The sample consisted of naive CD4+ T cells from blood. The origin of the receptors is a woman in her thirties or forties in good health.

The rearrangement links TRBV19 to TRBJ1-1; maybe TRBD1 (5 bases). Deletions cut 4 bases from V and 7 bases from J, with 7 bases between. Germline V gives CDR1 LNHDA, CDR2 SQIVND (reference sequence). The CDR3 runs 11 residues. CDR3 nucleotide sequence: TGTGCCAGTAGTAGGGGCAGTGAAGCTTTCTTT. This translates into CASSRGSEAFF. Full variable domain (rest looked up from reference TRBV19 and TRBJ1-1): DGGITQSPKYLFRKEGQNVTLSCEQNLNHDAMYWYRQDPGQGLRLIYYSQIVNDFQKGDIAEGYSVSREKKESFPLTVTSAQKNPTAFYLCASSRGSEAFFGQGTRLTVV.

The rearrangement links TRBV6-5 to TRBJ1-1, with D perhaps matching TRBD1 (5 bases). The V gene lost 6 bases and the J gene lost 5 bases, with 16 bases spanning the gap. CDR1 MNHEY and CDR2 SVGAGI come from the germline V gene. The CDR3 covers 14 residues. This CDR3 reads CASSWQGERTEAFF. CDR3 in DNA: TGTGCCAGCAGCTGGCAAGGGGAACGAACTGAAGCTTTCTTT.

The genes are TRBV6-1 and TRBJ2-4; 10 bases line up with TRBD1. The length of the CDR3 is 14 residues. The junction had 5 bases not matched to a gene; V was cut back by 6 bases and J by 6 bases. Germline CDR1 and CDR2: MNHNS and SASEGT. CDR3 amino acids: CASRTGGARNIQYF. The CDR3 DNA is TGTGCCAGCAGGACAGGGGGCGCGAGAAACATTCAGTACTTC.

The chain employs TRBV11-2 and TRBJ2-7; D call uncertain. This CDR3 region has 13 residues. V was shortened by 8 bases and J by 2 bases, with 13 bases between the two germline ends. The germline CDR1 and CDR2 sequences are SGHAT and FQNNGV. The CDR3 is CASPPGEAYEQYF. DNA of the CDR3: TGTGCCAGCCCCCCCGGAGAGGCCTACGAGCAGTACTTC.

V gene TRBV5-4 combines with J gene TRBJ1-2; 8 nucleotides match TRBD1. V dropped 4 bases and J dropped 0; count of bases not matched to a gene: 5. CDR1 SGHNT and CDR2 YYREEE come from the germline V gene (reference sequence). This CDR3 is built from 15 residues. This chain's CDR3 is CASSPGQATNYGYTF. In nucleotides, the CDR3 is TGTGCCAGCAGCCCGGGACAGGCAACTAACTATGGCTACACCTTC.